The sequence of this T cell receptor beta chain was determined in a study of T cell repertoires in cytomegalovirus infection. Overall study: CMV epitopes in the study were HLA-C-restricted (recently identified) and HLA-B-restricted (well studied). Public TCR beta signatures indicated both CMV infection and matching HLA type.

Remarks on this clonotype: Its specificity is not known.

CDR3 length: 15 residues. Germline loops: CDR1 SEHNR, CDR2 FQNEAQ (reference sequence). V gave up 3 bases and J gave up 4 bases, with 13 bases separating them. MiXCR, applied by TCRdb to the reads, yields one record per CDR3 protein. The sample holds hundreds of thousands of distinct CDR3 sequences, approximately 31% seen once. Sequencing was performed on cultured CD8+ T cells from PBMCs, taken from culture after CMV antigen stimulation. The TCR originated in a human donor in good health (CMV status not recorded). Some clones in this sample may be carry-over from other donors' samples. The chain uses TRBV7-9 and TRBJ1-3, with D hard to call. The CDR3 bases are TGTGCCAGCAGCTTGGGGTCATCCGACGGAAACACCATATATTTT. This gives the protein CASSLGSSDGNTIYF.